This T cell receptor (beta chain) emerged from a study of CD8 T cells in ankylosing spondylitis. Findings and limits, study-wide: Within peripheral blood, clones linked to disease were CD8+ and relatively rare. Reported data indicate significant enrichment of disease-linked clones within matched ankylosing spondylitis synovial fluid. Certain motif variants had earlier been reported in reactive arthritis synovial fluid and blood. Roughly eight highly homologous variants made up a TCR beta motif that seemed to typify ankylosing spondylitis blood.

As concerns this clonotype: Antigen unknown.

By quantitative 5'-RACE with molecular barcodes, the TCR beta libraries were made. Using its own MiXCR run on the 5' RACE reads, TCRdb lists one record per CDR3 protein. Of about 390,000 distinct CDR3 sequences listed, approximately 20% are singletons. Trimming removed 5 bases at V and 10 bases at J, with 21 bases between. Looked up from germline, CDR1 is MNHNS and CDR2 is SASEGT. The length of the CDR3 is 15 residues. The genes are TRBV6-1 and TRBJ2-1; the D gene is possibly TRBD2 (6 bases). Sequencing was performed on blood, either unsorted or a sorted T cell fraction (not recorded which). The clonotype comes from a male donor with ankylosing spondylitis. The CDR3 region has the DNA TGTGCCAGCAGTCCCCGATGGCGCGTAGCGGCCGAGCAGTTCTTC. Its translation is CASSPRWRVAAEQFF.